This T cell receptor (beta chain) was sequenced for a study of spatial heterogeneity in lung cancer. Study-level findings and limits: Beta chains had 11% to 15% coverage of tumor T cells, and alpha chains had 6% to 7.5%. Tracking of tumor mutation counts was seen in expanded intratumoral alpha and beta TCR counts.

Sample time point: sample taken at primary tumor resection. This CDR3 has 15 residues. Germline loops: CDR1 MNHEY, CDR2 SMNVEV (reference sequence). The J segment lost 3 bases and the V segment lost 8 bases, leaving 12 bases of the junction unmatched. This clonotype has only a few counts. Its antigen is undetermined. One entry per CDR3 protein, called by TCRdb with MiXCR from the 5' RACE reads. In the table there are about 27,000 distinct CDR3 sequences, more than 5.5% of which are singletons. The chain is built from TRBV27 and TRBJ2-7; 8 bases agree with TRBD1. The sequence came from a male donor with early-stage non-small cell lung cancer. Sequencing was performed on lung tumor tissue, taken at surgery. In DNA form, the CDR3 reads TGTGCCAGCGGTCGGACAGGGCGCCTCGACTACGAGCAGTACTTC. It codes for CASGRTGRLDYEQYF.